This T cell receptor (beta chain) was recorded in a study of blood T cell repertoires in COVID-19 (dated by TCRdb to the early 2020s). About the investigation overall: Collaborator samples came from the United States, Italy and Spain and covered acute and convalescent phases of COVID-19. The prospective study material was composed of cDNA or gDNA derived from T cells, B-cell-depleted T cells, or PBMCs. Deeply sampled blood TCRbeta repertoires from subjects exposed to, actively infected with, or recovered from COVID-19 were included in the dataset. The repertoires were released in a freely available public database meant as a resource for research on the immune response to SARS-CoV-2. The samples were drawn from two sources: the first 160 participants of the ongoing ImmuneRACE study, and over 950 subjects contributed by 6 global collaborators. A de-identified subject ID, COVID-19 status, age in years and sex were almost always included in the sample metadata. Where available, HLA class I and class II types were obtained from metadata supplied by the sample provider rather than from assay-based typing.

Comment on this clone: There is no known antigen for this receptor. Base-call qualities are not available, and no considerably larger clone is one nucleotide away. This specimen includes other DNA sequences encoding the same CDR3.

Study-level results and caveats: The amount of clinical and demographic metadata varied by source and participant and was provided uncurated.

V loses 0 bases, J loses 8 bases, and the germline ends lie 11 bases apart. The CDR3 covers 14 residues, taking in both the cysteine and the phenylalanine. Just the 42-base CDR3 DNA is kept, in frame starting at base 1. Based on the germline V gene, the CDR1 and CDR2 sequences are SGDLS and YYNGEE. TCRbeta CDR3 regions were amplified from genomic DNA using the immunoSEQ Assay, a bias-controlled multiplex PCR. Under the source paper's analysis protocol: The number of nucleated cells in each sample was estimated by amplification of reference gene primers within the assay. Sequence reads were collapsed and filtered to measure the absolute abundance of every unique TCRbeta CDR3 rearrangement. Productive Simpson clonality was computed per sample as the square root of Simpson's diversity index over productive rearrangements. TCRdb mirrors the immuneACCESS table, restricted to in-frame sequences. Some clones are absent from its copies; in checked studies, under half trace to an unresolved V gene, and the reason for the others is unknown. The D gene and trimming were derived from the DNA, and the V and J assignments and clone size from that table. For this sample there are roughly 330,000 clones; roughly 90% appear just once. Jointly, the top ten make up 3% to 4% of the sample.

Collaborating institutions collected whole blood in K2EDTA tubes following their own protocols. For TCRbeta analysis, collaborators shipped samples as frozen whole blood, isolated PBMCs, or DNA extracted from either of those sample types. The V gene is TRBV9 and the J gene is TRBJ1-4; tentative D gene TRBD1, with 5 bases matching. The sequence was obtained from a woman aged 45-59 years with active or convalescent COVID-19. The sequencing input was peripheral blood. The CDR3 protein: CASSVGQGSEKLFF. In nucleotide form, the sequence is TGTGCCAGCAGCGTAGGGCAGGGCAGCGAAAAACTGTTTTTT.